This TCR beta chain stems from a study of blood T cells in healthy people across ages. General study findings and limits: Diversity estimates drawn from one million T cells were deemed underestimates.

Alongside a J-beta primer mix, a sample-barcoded 5' primer served in a second PCR lasting about 7 to 11 cycles. TCRdb called the 5' RACE reads again in MiXCR, with one record for every CDR3 protein. The sample holds 1.5 million to 2 million distinct CDR3 sequences, about two fifths seen once. Germline CDR1 MNHEY, CDR2 SMNVEV (reference sequence). The CDR3 runs 13 residues. Trimming removed 3 bases from V and 5 bases from J, with 10 bases in between. This clonotype was observed a few times. As yet, its antigen is unknown. The sequence was obtained from a human donor in good health. The chain employs TRBV27 and TRBJ2-5; the D gene is possibly TRBD2 (6 bases). The sequencing sample was made of blood. The CDR3 DNA reads as TGTGCCAGCAGTTTCGGGGGTATCGAGACCCAGTACTTC. It translates to CASSFGGIETQYF.